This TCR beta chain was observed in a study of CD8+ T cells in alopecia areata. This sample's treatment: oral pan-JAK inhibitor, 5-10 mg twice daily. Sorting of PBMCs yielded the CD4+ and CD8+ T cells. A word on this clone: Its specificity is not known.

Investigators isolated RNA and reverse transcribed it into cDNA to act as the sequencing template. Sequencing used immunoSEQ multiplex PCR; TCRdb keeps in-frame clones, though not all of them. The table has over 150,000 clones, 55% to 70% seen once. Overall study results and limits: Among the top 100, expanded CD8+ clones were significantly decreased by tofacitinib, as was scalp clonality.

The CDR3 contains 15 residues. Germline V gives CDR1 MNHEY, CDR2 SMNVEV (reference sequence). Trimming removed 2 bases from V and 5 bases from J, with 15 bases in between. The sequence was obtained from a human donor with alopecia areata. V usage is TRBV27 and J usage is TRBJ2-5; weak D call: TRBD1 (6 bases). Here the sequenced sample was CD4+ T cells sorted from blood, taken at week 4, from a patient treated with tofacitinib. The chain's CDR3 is CASSLRGGGVETQYF. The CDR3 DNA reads TGTGCCAGCAGTTTACGAGGGGGTGGGGTGGAGACCCAGTACTTC.